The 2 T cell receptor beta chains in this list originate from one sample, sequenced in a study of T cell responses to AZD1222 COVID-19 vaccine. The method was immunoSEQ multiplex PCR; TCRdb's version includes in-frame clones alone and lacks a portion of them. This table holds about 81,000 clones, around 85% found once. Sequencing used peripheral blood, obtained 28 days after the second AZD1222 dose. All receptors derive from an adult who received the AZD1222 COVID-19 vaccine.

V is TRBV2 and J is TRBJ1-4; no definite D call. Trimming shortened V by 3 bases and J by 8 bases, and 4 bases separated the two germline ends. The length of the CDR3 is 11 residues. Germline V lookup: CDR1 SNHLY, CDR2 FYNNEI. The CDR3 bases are TGTGCCAGCAGTGATGAGGAAAAACTGTTTTTT. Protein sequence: CASSDEEKLFF.

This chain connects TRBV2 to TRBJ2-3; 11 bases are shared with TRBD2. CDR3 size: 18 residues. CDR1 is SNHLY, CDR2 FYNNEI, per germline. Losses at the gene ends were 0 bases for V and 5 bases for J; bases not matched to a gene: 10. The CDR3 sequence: CASSEARLAGGPRDTQYF. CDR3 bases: TGTGCCAGCAGTGAAGCGCGTCTAGCGGGAGGACCTCGAGATACGCAGTATTTT.